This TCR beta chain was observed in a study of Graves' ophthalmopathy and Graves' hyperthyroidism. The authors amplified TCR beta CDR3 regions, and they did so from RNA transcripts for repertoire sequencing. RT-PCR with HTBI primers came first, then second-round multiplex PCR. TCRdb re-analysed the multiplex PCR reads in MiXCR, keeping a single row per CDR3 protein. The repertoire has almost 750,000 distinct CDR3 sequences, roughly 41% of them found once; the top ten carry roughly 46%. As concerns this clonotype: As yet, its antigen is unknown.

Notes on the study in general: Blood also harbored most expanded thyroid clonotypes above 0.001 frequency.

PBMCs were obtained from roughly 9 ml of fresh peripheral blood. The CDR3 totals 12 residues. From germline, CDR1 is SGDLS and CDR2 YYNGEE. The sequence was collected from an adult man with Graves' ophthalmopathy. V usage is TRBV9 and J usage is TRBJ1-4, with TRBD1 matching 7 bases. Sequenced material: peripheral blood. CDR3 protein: CASPTGREKLFF. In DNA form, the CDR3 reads TGTGCTAGCCCGACAGGGCGTGAAAAACTGTTTTTT. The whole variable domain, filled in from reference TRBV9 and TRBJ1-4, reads DSGVTQTPKHLITATGQRVTLRCSPRSGDLSVYWYQQSLDQGLQFLIQYYNGEERAKGNILERFSAQQFPDLHSELNLSSLELGDSALYFCASPTGREKLFFGSGTQLSVL.